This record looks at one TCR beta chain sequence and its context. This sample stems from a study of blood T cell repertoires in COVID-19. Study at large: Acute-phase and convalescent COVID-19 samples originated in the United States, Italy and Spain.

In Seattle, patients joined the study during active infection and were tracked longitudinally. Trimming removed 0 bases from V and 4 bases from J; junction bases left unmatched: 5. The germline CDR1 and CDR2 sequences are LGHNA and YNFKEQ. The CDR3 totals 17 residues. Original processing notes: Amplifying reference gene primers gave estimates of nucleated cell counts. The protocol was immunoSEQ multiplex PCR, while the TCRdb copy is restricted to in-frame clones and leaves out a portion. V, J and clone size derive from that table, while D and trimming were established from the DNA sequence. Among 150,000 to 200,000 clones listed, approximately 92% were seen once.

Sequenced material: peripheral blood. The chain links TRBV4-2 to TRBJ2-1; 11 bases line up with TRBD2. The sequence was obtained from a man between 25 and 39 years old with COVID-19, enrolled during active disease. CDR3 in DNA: TGTGCCAGCAGCCAAGATCTCGCTAGCGGGGGGTACAATGAGCAGTTCTTC. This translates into CASSQDLASGGYNEQFF.